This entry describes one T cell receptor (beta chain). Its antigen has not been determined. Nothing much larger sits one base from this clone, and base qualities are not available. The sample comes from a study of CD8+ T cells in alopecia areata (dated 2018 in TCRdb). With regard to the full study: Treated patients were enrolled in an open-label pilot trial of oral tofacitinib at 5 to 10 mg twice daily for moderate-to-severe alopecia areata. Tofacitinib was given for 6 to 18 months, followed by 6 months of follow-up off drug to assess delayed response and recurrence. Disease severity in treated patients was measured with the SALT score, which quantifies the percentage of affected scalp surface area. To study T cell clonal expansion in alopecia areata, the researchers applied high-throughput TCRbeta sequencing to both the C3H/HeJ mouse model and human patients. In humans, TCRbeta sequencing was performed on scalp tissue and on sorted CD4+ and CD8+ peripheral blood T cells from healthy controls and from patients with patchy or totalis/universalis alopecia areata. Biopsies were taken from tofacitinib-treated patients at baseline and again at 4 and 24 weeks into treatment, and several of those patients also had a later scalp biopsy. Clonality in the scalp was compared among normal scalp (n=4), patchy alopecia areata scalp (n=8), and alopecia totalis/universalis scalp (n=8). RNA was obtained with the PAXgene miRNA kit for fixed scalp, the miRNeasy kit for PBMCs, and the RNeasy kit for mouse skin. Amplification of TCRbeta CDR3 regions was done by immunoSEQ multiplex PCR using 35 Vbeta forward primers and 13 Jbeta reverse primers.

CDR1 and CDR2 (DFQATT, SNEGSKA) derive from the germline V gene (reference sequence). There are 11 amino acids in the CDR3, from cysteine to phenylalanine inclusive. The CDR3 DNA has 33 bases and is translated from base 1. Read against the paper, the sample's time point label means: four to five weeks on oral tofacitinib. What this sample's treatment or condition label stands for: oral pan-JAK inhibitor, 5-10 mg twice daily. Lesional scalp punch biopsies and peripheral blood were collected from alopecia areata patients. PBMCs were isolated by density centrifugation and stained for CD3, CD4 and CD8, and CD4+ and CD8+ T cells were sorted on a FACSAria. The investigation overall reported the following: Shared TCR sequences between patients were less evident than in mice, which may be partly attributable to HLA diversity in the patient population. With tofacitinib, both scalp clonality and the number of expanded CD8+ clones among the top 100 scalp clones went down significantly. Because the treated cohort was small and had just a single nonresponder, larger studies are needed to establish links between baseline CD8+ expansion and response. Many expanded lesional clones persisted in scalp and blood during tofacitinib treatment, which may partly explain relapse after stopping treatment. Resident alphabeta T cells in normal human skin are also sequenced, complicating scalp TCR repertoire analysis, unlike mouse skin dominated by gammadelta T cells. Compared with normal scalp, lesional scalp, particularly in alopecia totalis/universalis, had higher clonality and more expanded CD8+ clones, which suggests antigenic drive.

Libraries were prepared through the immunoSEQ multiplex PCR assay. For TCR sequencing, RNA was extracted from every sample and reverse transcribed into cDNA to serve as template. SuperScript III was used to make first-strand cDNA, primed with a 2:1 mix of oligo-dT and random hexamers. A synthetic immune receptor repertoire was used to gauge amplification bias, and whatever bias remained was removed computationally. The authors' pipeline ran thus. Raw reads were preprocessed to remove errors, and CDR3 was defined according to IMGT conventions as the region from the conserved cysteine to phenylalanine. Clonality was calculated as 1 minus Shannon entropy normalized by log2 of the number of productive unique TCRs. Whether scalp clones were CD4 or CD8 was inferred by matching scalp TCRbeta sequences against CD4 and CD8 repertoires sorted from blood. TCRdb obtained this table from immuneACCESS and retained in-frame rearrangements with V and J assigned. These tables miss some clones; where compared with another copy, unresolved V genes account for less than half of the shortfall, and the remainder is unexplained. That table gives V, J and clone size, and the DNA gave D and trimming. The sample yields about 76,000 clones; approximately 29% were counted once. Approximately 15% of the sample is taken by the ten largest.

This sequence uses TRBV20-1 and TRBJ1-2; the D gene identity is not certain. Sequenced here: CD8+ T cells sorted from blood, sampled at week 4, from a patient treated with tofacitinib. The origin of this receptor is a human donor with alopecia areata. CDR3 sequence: CTGGVKGGYTF. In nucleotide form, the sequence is TGCACCGGTGGGGTAAAAGGTGGCTACACCTTC.